This T cell receptor (beta chain) was identified in a study of blood T cell repertoires in COVID-19. Background on the study: COVID-19 samples collected from the United States, Italy and Spain covered acute and convalescent phases. In each case, the material was cDNA or gDNA derived from T cells, B-cell-depleted T cells, or PBMCs.

Method: immunoSEQ multiplex PCR; TCRdb's copy keeps in-frame clones and lacks some. The sample includes 260,000 or so clones, around 90% of them seen just once. V was trimmed by 7 bases and J by 2 bases, leaving 16 bases between them. CDR1 SGHKS and CDR2 YYEKEE come from the germline V gene (reference sequence). The length of the CDR3 is 14 residues. This receptor was taken from a man aged 18-30 years with active or convalescent COVID-19. The sequenced sample was peripheral blood. The genes are TRBV5-5 and TRBJ2-7; D may be TRBD1 (6 bases). The CDR3 loop is CASAMGAITYEQYF. CDR3 DNA sequence: TGTGCCAGCGCCATGGGGGCTATTACCTACGAGCAGTACTTC.